This paragraph reports one T cell receptor (beta chain). Here immunoSEQ multiplex PCR was the method, and the copy in TCRdb shows in-frame clones only, minus some. Among approximately 130,000 clones listed, under 85% were seen once. This sample is drawn from a study of blood T cell repertoires in COVID-19. Study summary: The United States, Italy and Spain were the sources of the acute and convalescent COVID-19 samples.

In assigning cohorts, the study relied on participant-reported clinical history. Trimming at V came to 4 bases and at J to 4 bases, leaving 12 bases not matched to a gene. The CDR3 has 16 residues. Germline CDR1 and CDR2: GTSNPN and SVGIG (reference sequence). The receptor was derived from a man aged 25-45 years who had recovered from COVID-19. The chain uses TRBV30 and TRBJ2-3; TRBD2 matches at 9 bases. Source material: PBMCs or T cells enriched from blood (not recorded which). The chain's CDR3 is CAWTPLGTSPPDTQYF. DNA for the CDR3: TGTGCCTGGACCCCCCTCGGGACTAGCCCGCCAGATACGCAGTATTTT. The full variable domain, with the rest looked up from reference TRBV30 and TRBJ2-3, is SQTIHQWPATLVQPVGSPLSLECTVEGTSNPNLYWYRQAAGRGLQLLFYSVGIGQISSEVPQNLSASRPQDRQFILSSKKLLLSDSGFYLCAWTPLGTSPPDTQYFGPGTRLTVL.